These 16 T cell receptor beta chains share one sample of origin, sequenced in a study of response to subunit inactivated influenza vaccine. Each CDR3 protein is one row after TCRdb ran MiXCR on the RT-PCR reads. Of some 190,000 distinct CDR3 sequences in the sample, approximately 15% were seen once. The sequencing used CD8+ T cells sorted from PBMCs, collected 4 to 6 days after vaccination. These TCRs come from a middle-aged man who received an inactivated influenza vaccine.

Only one count was recorded for this clonotype. The chain employs TRBV11-2 and TRBJ2-1; D is possibly TRBD2 (6 bases). V lost 5 bases, J lost 2 bases, and 16 bases lay in between. The CDR3 length is 16 residues. Germline V CDR1 and CDR2: SGHAT, FQNNGV. CDR3 amino acids: CASSPYKSGAYNEQFF. The CDR3 nucleotides are TGTGCCAGCAGCCCGTACAAGTCGGGAGCCTACAATGAGCAGTTCTTC.

V usage is TRBV6-1 and J usage is TRBJ2-7; 8 bases agree with TRBD1. The CDR3 is 14 amino acids. Germline V CDR1 and CDR2: MNHNS, SASEGT. After removal of 6 bases from V and 3 bases from J, the junction contained 7 bases not matched to a gene. The CDR3 DNA reads TGTGCCAGCAGCCCCGGGACAGGATACTACGAGCAGTACTTC. It encodes CASSPGTGYYEQYF.

The chain links TRBV12-3 or TRBV12-4 to TRBJ1-3; D gene ambiguous. Deletions cut 6 bases from V and 8 bases from J, with 14 bases between. The CDR3 runs to 13 residues. The CDR3 loop reads CASSPDTRHTIYF. The CDR3 DNA sequence: TGTGCCAGCAGCCCTGATACGAGGCACACCATATATTTT.

V gene TRBV25-1 combines with J gene TRBJ2-7, with no clear D. CDR1 is MGHDK, CDR2 SYGVNS, per germline. This CDR3 spans 13 amino acids. The ends were cut back, 7 bases at V and 1 base at J, with 11 bases in the middle. The CDR3 DNA reads as TGTGCCAGCAATTCACAAGGGTCCTACGAGCAGTACTTC. Its translation: CASNSQGSYEQYF.

This chain uses TRBV15 with TRBJ2-1; 10 nucleotides line up with TRBD2. Trimming removed 0 bases from V and 0 bases from J; junction bases left unmatched: 11. The germline V gene encodes CDR1 LNHNV and CDR2 YYDKDF (reference sequence). The CDR3 spans 20 residues. CDR3 sequence (DNA): TGTGCCACCAGCAGAGATATACGAGCGGGAGGGGGACCCTCCTACAATGAGCAGTTCTTC. Translating gives CATSRDIRAGGGPSYNEQFF.

V is TRBV5-1 and J is TRBJ2-7; D may be TRBD2 (7 bases). The germline CDR1 and CDR2 sequences are SGHRS and YFSETQ. Between the trimmed V and J ends, which lost 4 bases and 7 bases, there was a span of 24 bases. The CDR3 totals 16 residues. CDR3 region: CASSDRDTPMGGEQYF. CDR3 bases: TGCGCCAGCAGCGACCGGGACACCCCCATGGGGGGGGAGCAGTACTTC.

This clonotype was seen a handful of times. V is TRBV28 and J is TRBJ2-7; D gene uncertain. Trimming shortened V by 4 bases and J by 4 bases, and 5 bases separated the two germline ends. The CDR3 extends over 11 amino acids. Germline CDR1 reads MDHEN; CDR2 reads SYDVKM. CDR3 coding DNA: TGTGCCAGCAGTTGGCTTTACGAGCAGTACTTC. Protein: CASSWLYEQYF.

This clonotype was observed many times. The chain employs TRBV11-3 and TRBJ2-1; D is perhaps TRBD2 (5 bases). This CDR3 is 13 amino acids long. V was pared by 5 bases and J by 9 bases, with 14 bases between. Germline V gives CDR1 SGHNT, CDR2 YENEEA. The CDR3 region has the DNA TGTGCCAGCAGCCCCCCCGGGGTCGGTGAGCAGTTCTTC. This sequence encodes CASSPPGVGEQFF.

This clonotype turned up a few times. J is TRBJ2-1 and V is TRBV6-2 or TRBV6-3; 7 bases agree with TRBD2. The CDR3 extends over 17 amino acids. Germline-derived CDR1 and CDR2 are MNHEY and SVGEGT. V shed 0 bases and J 8 bases; nucleotides not matched to a gene: 13. CDR3: CASSYSSVSGRRDEQFF. The DNA of the CDR3 is TGTGCCAGCAGTTACTCGAGTGTTTCCGGGAGGCGCGATGAGCAGTTCTTC.

The rearrangement links TRBV3-1 to TRBJ2-3, with TRBD2 matching 9 bases. With V trimmed by 4 bases and J by 0 bases, 8 bases remained unmatched. From germline, CDR1 is LGHDT and CDR2 YNNKEL (reference sequence). The CDR3 runs 17 residues. The CDR3 nucleotides are TGTGCCAGCAGCCCTAAGGGACTAGCAGCTAGCACAGATACGCAGTATTTT. Translated, it gives CASSPKGLAASTDTQYF.

This chain joins TRBV3-1 and TRBJ2-1; D assignment may be TRBD1 or TRBD2 (5 bases each). Trimming removed 1 base from V and 1 base from J, with 23 bases in between. The germline CDR1 and CDR2 sequences are LGHDT and YNNKEL (reference sequence). The CDR3 loop spans 20 amino acids. CDR3 bases: TGTGCCAGCAGCCAAGTATCTAACCCAACCGGGAAGGGGTCCTACAATGAGCAGTTCTTC. Protein: CASSQVSNPTGKGSYNEQFF.

This clonotype occurred many times. The J gene is TRBJ2-4, the V gene TRBV28; D unclear. The CDR3 spans 15 residues. The V gene's germline CDR1 is MDHEN and CDR2 SYDVKM. V lost 5 bases and J lost 5, with 16 bases in between. CDR3 residues: CASSPLPKGENIQYF. CDR3 sequence (DNA): TGTGCCAGCAGTCCCCTCCCCAAGGGTGAAAACATTCAGTACTTC. Using reference TRBV28 and TRBJ2-4 for the parts outside the CDR3, the full variable domain is DVKVTQSSRYLVKRTGEKVFLECVQDMDHENMFWYRQDPGLGLRLIYFSYDVKMKEKGDIPEGYSVSREKKERFSLILESASTNQTSMYLCASSPLPKGENIQYFGAGTRLSVL.

This clonotype occurred a few times. CDR3 region: CASSYDSFGRRFYEQYF. The CDR3 coding sequence is TGTGCCAGCAGTTACGACTCGTTTGGACGGCGTTTCTACGAGCAGTACTTC. The chain has TRBV6-2 or TRBV6-3 and TRBJ2-7; no clear D. The CDR3 extends over 17 amino acids. Germline loops: CDR1 MNHEY, CDR2 SVGEGT. The V gene lost 2 bases and the J gene lost 3 bases, with 20 bases spanning the gap.

This clonotype came up a few times. The chain has TRBV6-4 and TRBJ2-6; D may correspond to TRBD1 or TRBD2 (5 bases each). V was pared by 4 bases and J by 4 bases, with 11 bases between. The CDR3 has 15 amino acids. Germline CDR1 and CDR2: MRHNA and SNTAGT. This CDR3 reads CASSGGGPGANVLTF. Written as DNA, the CDR3 is TGTGCCAGCAGTGGGGGCGGGCCCGGGGCCAACGTCCTGACTTTC.

The V call is TRBV7-6, the J call TRBJ2-3; D might be TRBD1 (9 bases). Trimming cost V 6 bases and J 1 base, with 23 bases left between them. The length of the CDR3 is 18 residues. CDR1 and CDR2 from the germline V gene are SGHVS and FNYEAQ. Here the CDR3 DNA reads TGTGCCAGCAGTCTCTCCGGGACAGGGCGGGGGGGCACAGATACGCAGTATTTT. This gives the protein CASSLSGTGRGGTDTQYF.

This clonotype was observed a few times. V and J are TRBV7-9 and TRBJ2-3; 9 nucleotides match TRBD2. Trimming took 5 bases from V and 6 from J; bases not matched to a gene: 12. The CDR3 contains 16 residues. CDR1 is SEHNR, CDR2 FQNEAQ, per germline (reference sequence). CDR3 in amino acids: CASSTTRLADGDTQYF. DNA of the CDR3: TGTGCCAGCAGCACGACACGACTAGCGGATGGGGATACGCAGTATTTT.